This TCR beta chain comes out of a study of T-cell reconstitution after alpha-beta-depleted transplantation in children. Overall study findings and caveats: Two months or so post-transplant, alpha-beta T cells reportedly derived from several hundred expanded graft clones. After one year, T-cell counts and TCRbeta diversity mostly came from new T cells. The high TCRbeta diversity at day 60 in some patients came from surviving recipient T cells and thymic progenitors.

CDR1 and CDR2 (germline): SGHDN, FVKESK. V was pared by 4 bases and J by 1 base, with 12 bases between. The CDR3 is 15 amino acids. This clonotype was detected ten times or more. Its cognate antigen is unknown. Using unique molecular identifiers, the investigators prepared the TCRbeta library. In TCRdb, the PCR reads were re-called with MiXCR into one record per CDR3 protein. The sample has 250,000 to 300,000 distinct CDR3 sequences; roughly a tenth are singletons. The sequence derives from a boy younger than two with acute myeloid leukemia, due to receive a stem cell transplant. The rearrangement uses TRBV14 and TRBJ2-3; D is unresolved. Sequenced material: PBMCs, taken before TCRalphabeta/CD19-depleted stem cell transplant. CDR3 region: CASSRSFRGTDTQYF. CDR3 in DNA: TGTGCCAGCAGCCGCTCGTTTCGGGGCACAGATACGCAGTATTTT.